These T cell receptor beta chains were read from a single sample in a study of T cells in Graves' hyperthyroidism and ophthalmopathy. TCRdb redid the calling of the multiplex PCR reads with MiXCR, one entry per CDR3 protein. The table records approximately 640,000 distinct CDR3 sequences, under 20% of them present only once. Sequencing input: blood. The receptors were sampled from a woman aged 30 to 39 with Graves' hyperthyroidism. Both conserved end residues are part of each CDR3. D genes are given only for firm matches. Some rows mark clone size as missing; the rest say once, few, many or name a class of expanded clone.

size,V,length,D,J,CDR3,DNA
many,TRBV7-9,14,TRBD1,TRBJ2-7,CASSPGQDTYEQYF,TGTGCCAGCAGCCCGGGACAGGACACATACGAGCAGTACTTC
many,TRBV7-3,16,TRBD2,TRBJ2-5,CASSLILAGAQETQYF,TGTGCCAGCAGCTTAATTCTAGCGGGGGCTCAAGAGACCCAGTACTTC
many,TRBV18,15,TRBD1,TRBJ2-3,CASSPGGQGTDTQYF,TGTGCCAGCTCACCAGGCGGACAGGGCACAGATACGCAGTATTTT
.,TRBV20-1,13,.,TRBJ1-6,CSARSLGNSPLHF,TGCAGTGCTAGGTCCCTGGGTAATTCACCCCTCCACTTT
many,TRBV12-3/TRBV12-4,15,TRBD1,TRBJ2-2,CASSSGQGGTGELFF,TGTGCCAGCAGTTCGGGACAGGGGGGCACCGGGGAGCTGTTTTTT
many,TRBV28,15,.,TRBJ1-5,CAGGRSLFSNQPQHF,TGCGCGGGCGGGAGATCCCTATTTAGCAATCAGCCCCAGCATTTT
few,TRBV18,14,TRBD1,TRBJ1-5,CASSPTGGVWPQHF,TGTGCCAGCTCGCCCACAGGGGGCGTTTGGCCCCAGCATTTT
many,TRBV7-8,17,TRBD1,TRBJ1-5,CASSSDRGPGSNQPQHF,TGTGCCAGCAGCTCGGACAGGGGTCCGGGTAGCAATCAGCCCCAGCATTTT
many,TRBV3-2,18,.,TRBJ1-1,CASSQAGEGANENTEAFF,TGTGCCAGCAGCCAAGCGGGGGAGGGGGCGAATGAGAACACTGAAGCTTTCTTT
many,TRBV20-1,13,TRBD2,TRBJ2-1,CSAGLATFNEQFF,TGCAGTGCCGGACTAGCGACATTCAATGAGCAGTTCTTC
.,TRBV6-1,13,TRBD2,TRBJ2-2,CASRTTSAGGLFF,TGTGCCAGCAGAACAACTAGCGCCGGGGGGCTGTTTTTT
.,TRBV2,14,.,TRBJ2-2,CASSVFRPTGELFF,TGTGCCAGCAGTGTGTTCCGGCCCACCGGGGAGCTGTTTTTT
many,TRBV3-1,13,.,TRBJ1-1,CASSPRGRVGAFF,TGTGCCAGCAGCCCCCGTGGGAGGGTCGGAGCTTTCTTT
many,TRBV11-2,13,TRBD2,TRBJ2-3,CASSAGLVDTQYF,TGTGCCAGCAGCGCCGGACTAGTAGATACGCAGTATTTT
.,TRBV29-1,13,.,TRBJ2-1,CSVRRGTDNEQFF,TGCAGCGTTCGTCGGGGGACAGACAATGAGCAGTTCTTC
many,TRBV5-1,14,TRBD1,TRBJ1-2,CASSLEAAGGGYTF,TGCGCCAGCAGCTTGGAGGCCGCAGGGGGTGGCTACACCTTC
.,TRBV28,19,TRBD2,TRBJ2-1,CASSSPFWSGTSSYNEQFF,TGTGCCAGCAGTTCCCCCTTTTGGAGCGGGACGAGCTCCTACAATGAGCAGTTCTTC
few,TRBV7-9,13,TRBD2,TRBJ2-2,CASGLAVTGELFF,TGTGCCAGCGGGCTAGCGGTGACCGGGGAGCTGTTTTTT
.,TRBV6-1,14,.,TRBJ2-3,CASRTYSSTDTQYF,TGTGCCAGCAGGACATATTCTAGCACAGATACGCAGTATTTT
.,TRBV6-2/TRBV6-3,15,TRBD2,TRBJ2-3,CASSYPGLGADTQYF,TGTGCCAGCAGTTACCCTGGACTAGGGGCAGATACGCAGTATTTT
many,TRBV11-2,15,TRBD2,TRBJ2-1,CASSSGLAAYNEQFF,TGTGCCAGCAGCTCTGGACTAGCGGCCTACAATGAGCAGTTCTTC
many,TRBV6-5,13,.,TRBJ2-7,CASSYRQGHEQYF,TGTGCCAGCAGTTACCGCCAGGGACACGAGCAGTACTTC
many,TRBV15,15,TRBD2,TRBJ2-3,CATSARAGVLDTQYF,TGTGCCACCAGCGCGCGAGCGGGGGTGTTAGATACGCAGTATTTT
many,TRBV7-3,16,.,TRBJ2-4,CASSLSERAIGNIQYF,TGTGCCAGCAGCTTAAGTGAGAGGGCCATCGGAAACATTCAGTACTTC
many,TRBV5-1,16,TRBD2,TRBJ2-1,CASSPTSGSSYNEQFF,TGCGCCAGCAGCCCTACTAGCGGGAGTTCCTACAATGAGCAGTTCTTC
few,TRBV6-1,12,.,TRBJ2-1,CASSYLGSEQFF,TGTGCCAGCAGTTACCTGGGGTCCGAGCAGTTCTTC
many,TRBV15,14,TRBD1,TRBJ1-5,CATSLDRGNQPQHF,TGTGCCACCAGTTTGGACAGGGGTAATCAGCCCCAGCATTTT
.,TRBV15,13,.,TRBJ2-5,CATSPRQQETQYF,TGTGCCACCAGTCCCCGCCAGCAAGAGACCCAGTACTTC
many,TRBV5-6,15,TRBD1,TRBJ1-2,CASILLGQGTYGYTF,TGTGCCAGCATCCTCCTCGGACAGGGGACCTATGGCTACACCTTC
.,TRBV7-9,14,.,TRBJ1-2,CASSFTGLDYGYTF,TGTGCCAGCAGCTTTACAGGGTTGGACTATGGCTACACCTTC
many,TRBV6-6,14,TRBD2,TRBJ2-1,CASSYLSGRNEQFF,TGTGCCAGCAGTTACCTTAGCGGGAGGAATGAGCAGTTCTTC
few,TRBV7-8,16,TRBD2,TRBJ2-1,CASSRGLAGGPNEQFF,TGTGCCAGCAGCCGTGGACTAGCGGGAGGGCCCAATGAGCAGTTCTTC
many,TRBV28,14,.,TRBJ2-7,CASSTATSPYEQYF,TGTGCCAGCAGCACTGCGACGAGTCCTTACGAGCAGTACTTC
many,TRBV28,17,TRBD1,TRBJ1-4,CASSSTRWDRGNEKLFF,TGTGCCAGCAGTTCTACCCGTTGGGACAGGGGTAATGAAAAACTGTTTTTT
many,TRBV7-8,16,TRBD1,TRBJ2-4,CASSLERDRSKNIQYF,TGTGCCAGCAGCCTAGAGAGGGACAGGTCCAAAAACATTCAGTACTTC
many,TRBV20-1,13,TRBD1,TRBJ1-2,CSGNDGRGIGYTF,TGCAGTGGGAATGATGGCAGGGGGATCGGCTACACCTTC
.,TRBV5-1,13,.,TRBJ2-7,CATSLGQGYEQYF,TGCGCCACCTCACTAGGGCAGGGATACGAGCAGTACTTC
once,TRBV29-1,14,TRBD1,TRBJ2-5,CSAFTGTGGETQYF,TGCAGCGCATTTACCGGGACAGGGGGAGAGACCCAGTACTTC
many,TRBV13,16,TRBD2,TRBJ2-3,CASSYRLAGSTDTQYF,TGTGCCAGCAGCTACCGACTAGCGGGCAGCACAGATACGCAGTATTTT
.,TRBV6-2/TRBV6-3,15,TRBD2,TRBJ2-2,CASRISGRADGELFF,TGTGCCAGCAGGATTAGCGGGAGGGCCGACGGGGAGCTGTTTTTT